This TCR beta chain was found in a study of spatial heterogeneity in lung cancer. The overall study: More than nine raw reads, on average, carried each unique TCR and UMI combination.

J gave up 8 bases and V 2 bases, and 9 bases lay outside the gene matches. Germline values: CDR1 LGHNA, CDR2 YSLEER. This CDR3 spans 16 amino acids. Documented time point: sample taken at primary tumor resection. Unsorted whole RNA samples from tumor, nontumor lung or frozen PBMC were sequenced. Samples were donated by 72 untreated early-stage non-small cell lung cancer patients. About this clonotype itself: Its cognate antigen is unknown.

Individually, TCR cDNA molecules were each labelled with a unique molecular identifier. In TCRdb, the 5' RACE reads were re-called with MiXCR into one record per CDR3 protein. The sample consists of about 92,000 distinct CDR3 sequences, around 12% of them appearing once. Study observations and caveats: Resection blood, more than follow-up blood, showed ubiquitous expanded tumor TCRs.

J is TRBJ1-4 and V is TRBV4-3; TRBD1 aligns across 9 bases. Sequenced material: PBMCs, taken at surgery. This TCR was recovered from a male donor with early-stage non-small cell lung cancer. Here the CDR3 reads CASSQITGGVWEKLFF. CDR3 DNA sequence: TGCGCCAGCAGCCAAATCACAGGGGGCGTTTGGGAAAAACTGTTTTTT.